Listed below are T cell receptor beta chains from one sample, sequenced in a study of T-cell memory formation after mild COVID-19. Via MiXCR, TCRdb re-called the 5' RACE reads, giving one row per CDR3 protein. The sample includes roughly 600,000 distinct CDR3 sequences, about a sixth seen only once; the top ten take 12%. The sample was PBMCs or a T cell subset sorted from them (not recorded which). The receptors shown here come from an adult woman who had mild COVID-19 (a few samples of this study predate the infection). Cell type and time point are not known. CDR3s include the opening cysteine and the closing phenylalanine or tryptophan. D genes are given only for firm matches. Size is omitted from some rows. Given values are once, few, many or a class for expanded clones.

TRBJ2-1	TRBD2	.	TRBV12-3/TRBV12-4	TGTGCCAGCAGATCCCTAAGCGGGGGGGTTTACAATGAGCAGTTCTTC	CASRSLSGGVYNEQFF
TRBJ2-1	TRBD2	.	TRBV25-1	TGTGCCAGCAGAAGGACCGGGACTAGCAACAATGAGCAGTTCTTC	CASRRTGTSNNEQFF
TRBJ2-7	TRBD1	.	TRBV30	TGTGCCTGGAGTGTCGGGACAGCGAGCCCCTACGAGCAGTACTTC	CAWSVGTASPYEQYF
TRBJ1-5	.	.	TRBV7-6	TGTGCCAGCAGGCGCGGTCCTGGGGAGCCCCAGCATTTT	CASRRGPGEPQHF
TRBJ2-7	.	few	TRBV6-2/TRBV6-3	TGTGCCAGCAGAAGGACGGCGAGCTCCTACGAGCAGTACTTC	CASRRTASSYEQYF
TRBJ2-2	TRBD2	few	TRBV6-5	TGTGCCAGCAGTTACACTAGCGAAAACACCGGGGAGCTGTTTTTT	CASSYTSENTGELFF
TRBJ1-1	.	.	TRBV21-1	TGTGCCAGCATCAGTTTCCTACCGGGACCGAAGCACGGAGGCCCCGGACCCACTGAAGCTTTCTTT	CASISFLPGPKHGGPGPTEAFF
TRBJ2-6	.	once	TRBV28	TGTGCCAGCAGTTCGGCCAACGTCCTGACTTTC	CASSSANVLTF
TRBJ2-7	TRBD1	.	TRBV6-5	TGTGCCAGCAGACGAACAGGGGGCTCAGGGAAAAGGCTGTACTTC	CASRRTGGSGKRLYF
TRBJ1-1	.	few	TRBV27	TGTGCCAGCACCCGCTCAGCGAACACTGAAGCTTTCTTT	CASTRSANTEAFF
TRBJ2-3	TRBD2	.	TRBV2	TGTGCCAGCAGCTGGACAGGGAACCCTCTAGCGGGGGGGACAGATACGCAGTATTTT	CASSWTGNPLAGGTDTQYF
TRBJ2-7	.	few	TRBV6-6	TGTGCCAGCAGTTCCCCCTCCGGCGGCGAGCAGTACTTC	CASSSPSGGEQYF
TRBJ2-3	.	.	TRBV7-9	TGTGCCAGCAGCTTGGGAGAAGGGGCTATCCCAGATACGCAGTATTTT	CASSLGEGAIPDTQYF
TRBJ2-7	TRBD2	.	TRBV20-1	TGCAGTGCTAGACATTCCGGGACTACCTACGAGCAGTACTTC	CSARHSGTTYEQYF
TRBJ2-2	.	few	TRBV6-5	TGTGCCAGCAGTCTTGCATACCCCGGGGAGCTGTTTTTT	CASSLAYPGELFF
TRBJ2-7	.	few	TRBV12-3/TRBV12-4	TGTGCCAGCAGTTTCAATGGCGGTTCCGAGCAGTACTTC	CASSFNGGSEQYF
TRBJ2-7	TRBD1	few	TRBV19	TGTGCCAGTAGTGCCGTTCAACGGACAGGGCCACACGAGCAGTACTTC	CASSAVQRTGPHEQYF
TRBJ1-2	.	few	TRBV2	TGTGCCAGCCCCACTCATATCCCCTATGGCTACACCTTC	CASPTHIPYGYTF
TRBJ1-3	TRBD1	.	TRBV20-1	TGCAGTGCTCTGACCGGGACAGCCTCGGGATCCATATATTTT	CSALTGTASGSIYF
TRBJ2-1	TRBD2	.	TRBV27	TGTGCCAGCAGTTCCCGCGCGACTAGCGGGGTTACCTACAATGAGCAGTTCTTC	CASSSRATSGVTYNEQFF
TRBJ2-3	.	.	TRBV4-3	TGCGCCAGCAGCCTTCACTCACTGGCGGCAGAGGGCACAGATACGCAGTATTTT	CASSLHSLAAEGTDTQYF
TRBJ2-3	TRBD2	few	TRBV5-1	TGCGCCAGCAGCTTGGTGGGGATGGCTAGCGGAACAGATACGCAGTATTTT	CASSLVGMASGTDTQYF
TRBJ1-3	.	few	TRBV4-3	TGCGCCAGCAGCCAAGATTTGGGTGGAAACACCATATATTTT	CASSQDLGGNTIYF
TRBJ2-1	TRBD1	many	TRBV11-2	TGTGCCAGCAGCCCGACAGGGTGGGTTGAGCAGTTCTTC	CASSPTGWVEQFF
TRBJ1-2	TRBD1	few	TRBV12-3/TRBV12-4	TGTGCCAGCAGACCGGGACAGGGGATGGGGTATGGCTACACCTTC	CASRPGQGMGYGYTF
TRBJ2-5	.	.	TRBV20-1	TGCAGTGCTAGAGCTCAGGGCTGGGAGACCCAGTACTTC	CSARAQGWETQYF
TRBJ2-2	.	many	TRBV5-1	TGCGCCAGCAGCTTGGTAATGGCTTCCACCGGGGAGCTGTTTTTT	CASSLVMASTGELFF
TRBJ2-5	TRBD2	.	TRBV5-8	TGTGCCAGCAGCTTTTATAGGACTAGCGAGGAGACCCAGTACTTC	CASSFYRTSEETQYF
TRBJ1-4	.	.	TRBV12-3/TRBV12-4	TGTGCCAGCAGTGGGGCGGGAGGGGAAAGGAAAAAACTGTTTTTT	CASSGAGGERKKLFF
TRBJ2-7	.	.	TRBV6-5	TGTGCCAGCAGTTACTTCGGGGGCGCGCTCAACGAGCAGTACTTC	CASSYFGGALNEQYF
TRBJ2-5	.	few	TRBV7-8	TGTGCCAGCAGCTTAAGCCCCGGGTGGGGCCGGGGGGAGACCCAGTACTTC	CASSLSPGWGRGETQYF
TRBJ1-4	.	.	TRBV30	TGTGCCTGGGGTCAGGGGTTAGCAACTAATGAAAAACTGATTTTT	CAWGQGLATNEKLIF
TRBJ1-2	TRBD1	.	TRBV12-3/TRBV12-4	TGTGCCAGCAGAATAGGGGGCCATGGCTACACCTTC	CASRIGGHGYTF
TRBJ1-4	.	.	TRBV4-1	TGCGCCAGCAGCCAAGAGCAGCCCGCAAGGCCGGGGCGCATTAATGAAAAACTGTTTTTT	CASSQEQPARPGRINEKLFF
TRBJ2-1	.	few	TRBV29-1	TGCAGCGTGTCAGTATCCGGCGGCAATGAGCAGTTCTTC	CSVSVSGGNEQFF
TRBJ2-2	TRBD1	few	TRBV24-1	TGTGCCACCAGTCTGCCAGGGGGCGATCCAGGGCCGGGGAACACCGGGGAGCTGTTTTTT	CATSLPGGDPGPGNTGELFF
TRBJ2-5	TRBD2	few	TRBV15	TGTGCCACCAGCAGAGCCGGGACTAGCCATGAGACCCAGTACTTC	CATSRAGTSHETQYF
TRBJ2-7	.	.	TRBV20-1	TGCAGTGCTAGAACAGGGCCACCCAACCTTCTCTCCTACGAGCAGTACTTC	CSARTGPPNLLSYEQYF
TRBJ1-5	.	few	TRBV27	TGTGCCAGCAGCCCCTTTGGGGGCCGGGGGCCCCAGCATTTT	CASSPFGGRGPQHF
TRBJ2-7	TRBD1	few	TRBV27	TGTGCCAGCAGCTTTTTGGGAGGACAGGGGGGAGAGCAGTACTTC	CASSFLGGQGGEQYF
TRBJ1-4	.	.	TRBV20-1	TGCAGTGCTAGAGGGACATCCCCGAATGAAAAACTGTTTTTT	CSARGTSPNEKLFF
TRBJ1-3	TRBD1	.	TRBV7-2	TGTGCCAGCAAACCAGGGGGCTCTGGAAACACCATATATTTT	CASKPGGSGNTIYF
TRBJ2-7	TRBD1	.	TRBV12-3/TRBV12-4	TGTGCCAGCAGTTTCCAACAGGGGCTCAACTACGAGCAGTACTTC	CASSFQQGLNYEQYF